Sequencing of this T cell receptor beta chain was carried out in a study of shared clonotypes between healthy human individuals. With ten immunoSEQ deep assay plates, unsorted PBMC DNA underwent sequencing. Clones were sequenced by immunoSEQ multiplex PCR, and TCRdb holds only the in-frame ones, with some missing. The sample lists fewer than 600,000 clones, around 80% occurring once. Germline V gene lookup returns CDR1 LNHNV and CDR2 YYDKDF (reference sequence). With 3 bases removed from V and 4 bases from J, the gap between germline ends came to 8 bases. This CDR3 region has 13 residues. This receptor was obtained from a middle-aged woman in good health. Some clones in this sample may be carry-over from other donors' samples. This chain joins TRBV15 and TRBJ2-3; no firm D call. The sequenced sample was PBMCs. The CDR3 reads CATSRDRADTQYF. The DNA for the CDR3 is TGTGCCACCAGCAGGGACCGAGCAGATACGCAGTATTTT.